The entry below gives a single T cell receptor (beta chain) sequence along with its context. Its target is unknown. This specimen belongs to a study of CD8 T cells in ankylosing spondylitis. The study's findings and limits: Clones linked with disease were CD8+ and fairly uncommon in the peripheral blood. Previously reported in reactive arthritis synovial fluid and blood were some of the motif variants. A TCR beta motif made of eight highly homologous variants seemed typical of ankylosing spondylitis blood. As reported, disease-linked clones showed significant enrichment in matched ankylosing spondylitis synovial fluid.

Molecular-barcoded quantitative 5'-RACE produced these TCR beta libraries. MiXCR was run by TCRdb on the 5' RACE reads, yielding one entry per CDR3 protein. Of roughly 670,000 distinct CDR3 sequences listed, around 20% are singletons. Germline V lookup: CDR1 DFQATT, CDR2 SNEGSKA (reference sequence). V lost 4 bases to trimming and J lost 3 bases, with 16 bases between them. The CDR3 spans 14 residues. Sample: blood, either unsorted or a sorted T cell fraction (not recorded which). V gene TRBV20-1 combines with J gene TRBJ2-7, with D possibly TRBD1 on 6 matching bases. This TCR was recovered from a male donor with ankylosing spondylitis. CDR3 in amino acids: CSATLGTTNYEQYF. Here the CDR3 DNA reads TGCAGTGCTACTCTCGGGACAACTAACTACGAGCAGTACTTC.